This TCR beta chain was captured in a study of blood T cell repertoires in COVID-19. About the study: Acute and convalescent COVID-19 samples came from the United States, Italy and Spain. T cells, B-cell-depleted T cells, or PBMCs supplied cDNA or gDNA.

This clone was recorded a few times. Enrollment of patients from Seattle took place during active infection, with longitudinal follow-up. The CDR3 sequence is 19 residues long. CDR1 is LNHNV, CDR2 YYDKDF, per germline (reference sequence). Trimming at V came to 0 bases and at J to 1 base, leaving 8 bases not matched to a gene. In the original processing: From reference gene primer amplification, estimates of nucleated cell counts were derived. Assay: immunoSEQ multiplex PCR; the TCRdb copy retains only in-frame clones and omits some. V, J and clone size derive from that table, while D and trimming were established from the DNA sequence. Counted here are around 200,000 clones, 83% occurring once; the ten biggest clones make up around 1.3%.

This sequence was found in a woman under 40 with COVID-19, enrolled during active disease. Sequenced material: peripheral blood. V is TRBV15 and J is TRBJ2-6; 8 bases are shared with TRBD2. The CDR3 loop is CATSRDPGTSGSGANVLTF. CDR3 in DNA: TGTGCCACCAGCAGAGATCCAGGGACTAGTGGTTCTGGGGCCAACGTCCTGACTTTC. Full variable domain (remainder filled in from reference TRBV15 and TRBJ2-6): DAMVIQNPRYQVTQFGKPVTLSCSQTLNHNVMYWYQQKSSQAPKLLFHYYDKDFNNEADTPDNFQSRRPNTSFCFLDIRSPGLGDTAMYLCATSRDPGTSGSGANVLTFGAGSRLTVL.